This is a list of T cell receptor beta chains from one sample in a study of blood T cell repertoires in COVID-19. Some clones are missing from TCRdb's copy, which holds only in-frame ones; the method was immunoSEQ multiplex PCR. The repertoire holds around 230,000 clones, about nine tenths seen once, with about 9.9% in the top ten. The source material was peripheral blood. These receptors originate from a man aged 45-65 years with COVID-19, enrolled during active disease. Both conserved end residues are part of each CDR3. Each record gives: D gene, clone size, J gene, V gene, CDR3 length, CDR3 protein, CDR3 DNA. The D gene is left open where the match is weak. Clone size is shown for a subset of rows, as once, few, many or a class of expanded clone.

D: NA; size: NA; J: TRBJ1-2; V: TRBV5-5; length: 14; CDR3: CASSRRTANYGYTF; DNA: TGTGCCAGCAGCAGACGGACAGCCAACTATGGCTACACCTTC
D: NA; size: NA; J: TRBJ1-5; V: TRBV7-9; length: 16; CDR3: CASSLGAAGSNQPQHF; DNA: TGTGCCAGCAGCTTAGGTGCGGCCGGTAGCAATCAGCCCCAGCATTTT
D: NA; size: NA; J: TRBJ2-7; V: TRBV18; length: 12; CDR3: CASSPGQYEQYF; DNA: TGTGCCAGCTCACCCGGACAATACGAGCAGTACTTC
D: NA; size: NA; J: TRBJ2-1; V: TRBV18; length: 15; CDR3: CASSPLEGVYNEQFF; DNA: TGTGCCAGCTCACCACTGGAAGGGGTTTACAATGAGCAGTTCTTC
D: NA; size: NA; J: TRBJ1-1; V: TRBV3-1/TRBV3-2; length: 12; CDR3: CASSQGVTEAFF; DNA: TGTGCCAGCAGCCAAGGAGTCACTGAAGCTTTCTTT
D: TRBD2; size: NA; J: TRBJ2-2; V: TRBV7-6; length: 15; CDR3: CASSPTRGVTGELFF; DNA: TGTGCCAGCAGCCCAACCCGGGGGGTCACCGGGGAGCTGTTTTTT
D: NA; size: NA; J: TRBJ2-7; V: TRBV7-2; length: 13; CDR3: CASSNTPDTLMYF; DNA: TGTGCCAGCAGCAATACCCCCGACACTCTCATGTACTTC
D: TRBD1; size: NA; J: TRBJ2-7; V: TRBV5-1; length: 18; CDR3: CASSLGPGGPSLDYEQYF; DNA: TGCGCCAGCAGCTTGGGGCCAGGGGGCCCGAGCTTAGACTACGAGCAGTACTTC
D: NA; size: NA; J: TRBJ2-1; V: TRBV27; length: 13; CDR3: CASSAGTWNEQFF; DNA: TGTGCCAGCAGTGCCGGGACTTGGAATGAGCAGTTCTTC
D: NA; size: NA; J: TRBJ2-3; V: TRBV27; length: 14; CDR3: CASTMTESTDTQYF; DNA: TGTGCCAGCACAATGACGGAGAGCACAGATACGCAGTATTTT
D: TRBD1; size: few; J: TRBJ1-5; V: TRBV19; length: 15; CDR3: CASSERQGANQPQHF; DNA: TGTGCCAGTAGTGAGCGGCAGGGGGCCAATCAGCCCCAGCATTTT
D: NA; size: NA; J: TRBJ1-2; V: TRBV5-6; length: 14; CDR3: CASSLGQNLYGYTF; DNA: TGTGCCAGCAGCTTGGGACAGAACCTCTATGGCTACACCTTC
D: TRBD1; size: NA; J: TRBJ1-2; V: TRBV5-8; length: 14; CDR3: CASSKTGFNYGYTF; DNA: TGTGCCAGCAGCAAGACAGGGTTCAACTATGGCTACACCTTC
D: NA; size: NA; J: TRBJ2-7; V: TRBV27; length: 13; CDR3: CASSLYSSYEQYF; DNA: TGTGCCAGCAGTTTATACAGCTCCTACGAGCAGTACTTC
D: TRBD2; size: NA; J: TRBJ2-1; V: TRBV6-5; length: 15; CDR3: CASSPGGGRRNEQFF; DNA: TGTGCCAGCAGTCCAGGCGGGGGGAGGAGGAATGAGCAGTTCTTC
D: NA; size: few; J: TRBJ2-7; V: TRBV7-6; length: 15; CDR3: CASSLGGSQGYEQYF; DNA: TGTGCCAGCAGCTTAGGGGGTTCACAGGGCTACGAGCAGTACTTC
D: NA; size: NA; J: TRBJ2-1; V: TRBV9; length: 17; CDR3: CASSAHFDSTLYNEQFF; DNA: TGTGCCAGCAGCGCCCATTTCGACTCGACCTTATACAATGAGCAGTTCTTC
D: NA; size: NA; J: TRBJ1-1; V: TRBV3-1/TRBV3-2; length: 15; CDR3: CASSPWGGARTEAFF; DNA: TGTGCCAGCAGCCCGTGGGGAGGGGCGAGGACTGAAGCTTTCTTT
D: NA; size: many; J: TRBJ1-6; V: TRBV6-2/TRBV6-3; length: 12; CDR3: CASSTGNSPLHF; DNA: TGTGCCAGCAGTACAGGGAATTCACCCCTCCACTTT
D: NA; size: NA; J: TRBJ2-1; V: TRBV10-1; length: 14; CDR3: CASSERYQNNEQFF; DNA: TGCGCCAGCAGTGAACGTTACCAGAACAATGAGCAGTTCTTC
D: TRBD1; size: NA; J: TRBJ1-5; V: TRBV27; length: 15; CDR3: CASNSLGQGTQPQHF; DNA: TGTGCCAGCAATTCCTTGGGACAGGGAACTCAGCCCCAGCATTTT
D: TRBD1; size: NA; J: TRBJ1-5; V: TRBV28; length: 16; CDR3: CASSSPSSTGRQPQHF; DNA: TGTGCCAGCAGTTCCCCGAGCTCGACAGGGAGGCAGCCCCAGCATTTT
D: NA; size: NA; J: TRBJ1-2; V: TRBV6-5; length: 15; CDR3: CASSSPGVGNYGYTF; DNA: TGTGCCAGCAGCTCCCCCGGAGTTGGGAACTATGGCTACACCTTC
D: NA; size: NA; J: TRBJ2-2; V: TRBV27; length: 16; CDR3: CASSSSAGVIGGELFF; DNA: TGTGCCAGCAGTTCCTCTGCAGGGGTTATCGGCGGGGAGCTGTTTTTT
D: NA; size: few; J: TRBJ2-7; V: TRBV7-2; length: 17; CDR3: CASSFLFGGPYSYEQYF; DNA: TGTGCCAGCAGCTTTTTATTCGGGGGGCCGTACTCCTACGAGCAGTACTTC
D: TRBD1; size: NA; J: TRBJ2-1; V: TRBV10-2; length: 12; CDR3: CASSSHRDRQFF; DNA: TGCGCCAGCAGCTCACACCGGGACAGGCAGTTCTTC
D: NA; size: NA; J: TRBJ2-1; V: TRBV24-1; length: 15; CDR3: CATSDNLSEGDEQFF; DNA: TGTGCCACCAGTGACAATTTATCCGAGGGCGATGAGCAGTTCTTC
D: NA; size: NA; J: TRBJ2-1; V: TRBV6-5; length: 15; CDR3: CASSYSGGGINEQFF; DNA: TGTGCCAGCAGTTACTCCGGCGGCGGTATTAATGAGCAGTTCTTC
D: NA; size: NA; J: TRBJ1-2; V: TRBV20-1; length: 13; CDR3: CSASKGRLDGYTF; DNA: TGCAGTGCTAGTAAGGGGCGGTTGGATGGCTACACCTTC
D: TRBD1; size: few; J: TRBJ1-5; V: TRBV19; length: 15; CDR3: CASLPTGGAGQPQHF; DNA: TGTGCCAGTTTACCAACAGGGGGCGCGGGGCAGCCCCAGCATTTT
D: TRBD2; size: NA; J: TRBJ2-3; V: TRBV10-3; length: 14; CDR3: CAITRTSTADTQYF; DNA: TGTGCCATCACTAGGACTAGTACCGCAGATACGCAGTATTTT
D: NA; size: NA; J: TRBJ2-7; V: TRBV19; length: 16; CDR3: CASSRGVGRGAYEQYF; DNA: TGTGCCAGTTCAAGGGGTGTGGGCAGGGGAGCCTACGAGCAGTACTTC
D: NA; size: NA; J: TRBJ1-5; V: TRBV6-5; length: 12; CDR3: CASTHGDLPQHF; DNA: TGTGCCAGCACCCACGGGGACTTGCCCCAGCATTTT
D: NA; size: NA; J: TRBJ2-3; V: TRBV7-9; length: 16; CDR3: CASSKRAIVLTDTQYF; DNA: TGTGCCAGCAGCAAGAGAGCAATAGTGCTCACAGATACGCAGTATTTT
D: NA; size: NA; J: TRBJ1-6; V: TRBV12-3/TRBV12-4; length: 13; CDR3: CASSLGGASPLHF; DNA: TGTGCCAGCAGTTTGGGGGGAGCTTCACCCCTCCACTTT
D: NA; size: NA; J: TRBJ2-3; V: TRBV7-2; length: 16; CDR3: CASSLVTGVGTDTQYF; DNA: TGTGCCAGCAGCTTAGTCACGGGGGTGGGCACAGATACGCAGTATTTT